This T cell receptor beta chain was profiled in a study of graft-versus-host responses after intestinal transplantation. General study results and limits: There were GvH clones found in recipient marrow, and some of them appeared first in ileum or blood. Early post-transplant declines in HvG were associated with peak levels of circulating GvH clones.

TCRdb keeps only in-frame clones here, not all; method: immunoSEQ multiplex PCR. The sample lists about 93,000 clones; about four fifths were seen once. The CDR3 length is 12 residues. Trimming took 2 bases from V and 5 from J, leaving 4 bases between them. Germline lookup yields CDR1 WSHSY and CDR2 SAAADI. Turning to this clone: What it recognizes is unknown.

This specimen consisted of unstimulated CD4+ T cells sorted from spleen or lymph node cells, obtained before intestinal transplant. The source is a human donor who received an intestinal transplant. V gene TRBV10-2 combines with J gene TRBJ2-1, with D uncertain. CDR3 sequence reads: CASSEPNNEQFF. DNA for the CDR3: TGCGCCAGCAGTGAGCCTAACAATGAGCAGTTCTTC.